This is a list of T cell receptor beta chains from one sample in a study. TCRdb re-called the 5' RACE reads with MiXCR, one entry per CDR3 protein. The sample contains more than 55,000 distinct CDR3 sequences, more than 25% of which appear only once. The sequenced material came from tumor-infiltrating Tregs sorted from the breast tumor. The receptors were sampled from a female donor with breast cancer. Both conserved end residues are trimmed from each CDR3. A D gene is named only where the DNA matches it firmly. The size entry is marked missing in some rows and otherwise reads once, few, many or a size class.

abundance: .
v_gene: TRBV5-1
j_gene: TRBJ2-1
d_gene: TRBD2
CDR3aa: ASSLGLAGGPLNNEQF

abundance: few
v_gene: TRBV7-6
j_gene: TRBJ2-1
d_gene: TRBD2
CDR3aa: ASSLGAGGPYEQF

abundance: .
v_gene: TRBV5-4
j_gene: TRBJ2-2
d_gene: TRBD2
CDR3aa: ASSLATSGDNTGELF

abundance: .
v_gene: TRBV5-1
j_gene: TRBJ1-5
d_gene: .
CDR3aa: ASSLESGGDQPQH

abundance: many
v_gene: TRBV3-1
j_gene: TRBJ1-6
d_gene: .
CDR3aa: ASSRDNNSPLH

abundance: few
v_gene: TRBV4-2
j_gene: TRBJ1-2
d_gene: .
CDR3aa: ASSQGLGVEYGYT

abundance: few
v_gene: TRBV3-1
j_gene: TRBJ1-6
d_gene: TRBD1
CDR3aa: ASSQRQGVSSPLH

abundance: .
v_gene: TRBV7-9
j_gene: TRBJ2-7
d_gene: .
CDR3aa: ASSRRDTVYEQY

abundance: .
v_gene: TRBV12-3/TRBV12-4
j_gene: TRBJ1-1
d_gene: .
CDR3aa: ASWAGHTEAF

abundance: .
v_gene: TRBV6-2/TRBV6-3
j_gene: TRBJ1-2
d_gene: TRBD1
CDR3aa: ASRDRGIPRGYT

abundance: .
v_gene: TRBV10-2
j_gene: TRBJ2-1
d_gene: .
CDR3aa: ASSVPKGHNEQF

abundance: .
v_gene: TRBV20-1
j_gene: TRBJ2-7
d_gene: TRBD2
CDR3aa: SARGLTSDEQY

abundance: .
v_gene: TRBV5-6
j_gene: TRBJ2-1
d_gene: .
CDR3aa: ASSSGGLSSYNEQF

abundance: few
v_gene: TRBV25-1
j_gene: TRBJ1-6
d_gene: .
CDR3aa: ASRFSINSPLH

abundance: .
v_gene: TRBV6-5
j_gene: TRBJ1-4
d_gene: .
CDR3aa: ASSYSGGRGSRELF

abundance: many
v_gene: TRBV6-2/TRBV6-3
j_gene: TRBJ1-5
d_gene: TRBD1
CDR3aa: ASSYSTGQGFNQPQH

abundance: .
v_gene: TRBV7-2
j_gene: TRBJ2-1
d_gene: .
CDR3aa: ASSSYTGYNEQF

abundance: few
v_gene: TRBV6-2/TRBV6-3
j_gene: TRBJ1-5
d_gene: .
CDR3aa: ASRDTRNQPQH

abundance: few
v_gene: TRBV5-1
j_gene: TRBJ2-4
d_gene: .
CDR3aa: ASSLAGVGKNIQY

abundance: .
v_gene: TRBV21-1
j_gene: TRBJ2-7
d_gene: .
CDR3aa: ATTADKTYEQY

abundance: many
v_gene: TRBV4-2
j_gene: TRBJ2-1
d_gene: TRBD1
CDR3aa: ASSQEDRGRNEQF

abundance: .
v_gene: TRBV28
j_gene: TRBJ2-7
d_gene: TRBD1
CDR3aa: ASRGDRSSYEQY

abundance: .
v_gene: TRBV20-1
j_gene: TRBJ2-7
d_gene: .
CDR3aa: SARDIRSVVRGDEQY

abundance: few
v_gene: TRBV7-8
j_gene: TRBJ2-1
d_gene: TRBD1
CDR3aa: ASGSRTGSSYNEQF

abundance: many
v_gene: TRBV5-1
j_gene: TRBJ2-7
d_gene: .
CDR3aa: ASSPSGGRSYEQY

abundance: many
v_gene: TRBV6-1
j_gene: TRBJ2-3
d_gene: .
CDR3aa: ASTIGADTQY

abundance: .
v_gene: TRBV5-1
j_gene: TRBJ1-4
d_gene: .
CDR3aa: ASSSPGGSGLPTNEKLF

abundance: few
v_gene: TRBV28
j_gene: TRBJ2-1
d_gene: TRBD2
CDR3aa: ASSPSLRLAGASNEQF

abundance: .
v_gene: TRBV6-5
j_gene: TRBJ1-1
d_gene: .
CDR3aa: AGRHRPGRPNTEAF

abundance: .
v_gene: TRBV20-1
j_gene: TRBJ2-3
d_gene: .
CDR3aa: SANSMATSSTDTQY

abundance: few
v_gene: TRBV30
j_gene: TRBJ1-1
d_gene: .
CDR3aa: AWSVLGTEAF

abundance: few
v_gene: TRBV20-1
j_gene: TRBJ2-7
d_gene: .
CDR3aa: SARFRATYEQY

abundance: once
v_gene: TRBV10-3
j_gene: TRBJ2-1
d_gene: TRBD2
CDR3aa: ASSNSTSGRVYNEQF

abundance: .
v_gene: TRBV7-9
j_gene: TRBJ1-4
d_gene: .
CDR3aa: ASSPASLEKLF

abundance: .
v_gene: TRBV6-1
j_gene: TRBJ1-1
d_gene: TRBD1
CDR3aa: ASRPEDRAWTEAF

abundance: .
v_gene: TRBV5-6
j_gene: TRBJ1-1
d_gene: .
CDR3aa: ASSLSPSGDIRAF

abundance: few
v_gene: TRBV6-1
j_gene: TRBJ1-1
d_gene: .
CDR3aa: ASIRANTEAF

abundance: .
v_gene: TRBV20-1
j_gene: TRBJ1-2
d_gene: TRBD1
CDR3aa: SARDGGQLKGGYT

abundance: .
v_gene: TRBV4-1
j_gene: TRBJ2-2
d_gene: TRBD1
CDR3aa: ASSRGQGRTGELF

abundance: few
v_gene: TRBV15
j_gene: TRBJ2-5
d_gene: .
CDR3aa: ATSRDVETQY

abundance: many
v_gene: TRBV20-1
j_gene: TRBJ2-7
d_gene: .
CDR3aa: SAWLASSYEQY

abundance: .
v_gene: TRBV7-2
j_gene: TRBJ2-1
d_gene: .
CDR3aa: ASSLAAKANEQF